This T cell receptor beta chain is from a study of cytotoxic CD8 clonotypes in ibrutinib-treated CLL. Findings of the study overall: On treatment, the uncommon public clonotypes contracted or remained stable. At baseline, clonality was higher than in age-matched healthy donors and correlated with CD8+ counts. Clonality went higher at ibrutinib response and then dropped back toward baseline at progression.

The repertoire was sequenced with immunoSEQ multiplex PCR; TCRdb's copy has only in-frame clones and lacks some. The repertoire includes roughly 54,000 clones, around 60% of them detected once, and 25% to 30% sits in the top ten. The CDR3 is made up of 10 amino acids. Trimming removed 7 bases from V and 0 bases from J, with 3 bases in between. The germline CDR1 and CDR2 sequences are SQVTM and ANQGSEA. There are a few counts of this clone. The antigen is not known. As input for TCR beta libraries, around 2.1 micrograms of genomic DNA came from cryopreserved PBMCs. The sequence derives from a human donor with chronic lymphocytic leukemia. The sample was PBMCs, taken after 24 months of ibrutinib treatment. The V and J genes are TRBV29-1 and TRBJ1-1; no clear D gene. This CDR3 is CSGMNTEAFF. The CDR3 DNA reads as TGCAGCGGGATGAACACTGAAGCTTTCTTT.